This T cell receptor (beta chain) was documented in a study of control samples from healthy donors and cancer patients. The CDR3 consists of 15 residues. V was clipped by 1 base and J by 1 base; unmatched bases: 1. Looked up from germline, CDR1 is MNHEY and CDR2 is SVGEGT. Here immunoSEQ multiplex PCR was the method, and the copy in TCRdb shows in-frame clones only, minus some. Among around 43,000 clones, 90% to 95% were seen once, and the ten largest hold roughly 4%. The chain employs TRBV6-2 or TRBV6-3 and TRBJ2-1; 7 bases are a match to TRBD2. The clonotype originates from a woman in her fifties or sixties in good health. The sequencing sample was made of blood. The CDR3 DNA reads TGTGCCAGCAGTTACTGGGGGGGGTCCTACAATGAGCAGTTCTTC. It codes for CASSYWGGSYNEQFF.